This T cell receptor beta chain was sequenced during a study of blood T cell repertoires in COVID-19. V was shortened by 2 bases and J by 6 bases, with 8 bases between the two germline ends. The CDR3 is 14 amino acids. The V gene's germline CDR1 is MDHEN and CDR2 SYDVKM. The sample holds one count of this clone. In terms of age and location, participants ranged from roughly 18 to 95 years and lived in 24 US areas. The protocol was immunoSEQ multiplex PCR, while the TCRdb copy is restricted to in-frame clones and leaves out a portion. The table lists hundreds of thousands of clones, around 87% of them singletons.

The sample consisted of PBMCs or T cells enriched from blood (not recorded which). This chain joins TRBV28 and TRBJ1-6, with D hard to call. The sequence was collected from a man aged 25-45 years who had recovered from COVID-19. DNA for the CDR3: TGTGCCAGCAGTTTAGGAGCCCGTAATTCACCCCTCCACTTT. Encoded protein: CASSLGARNSPLHF.